These 5 T cell receptor beta chains were sequenced from one sample in a study of blood T cell repertoires in COVID-19. Measured with immunoSEQ multiplex PCR; TCRdb has only the in-frame clones, and not every one. The profile shows a few hundred thousand clones, around 90% of them singletons. The sequencing sample was made of PBMCs or T cells enriched from blood (not recorded which). Every receptor here comes from a woman aged 30 to 39 who had recovered from COVID-19.

This chain uses TRBV28 with TRBJ1-1; D is unclear. Germline assignment: CDR1 MDHEN and CDR2 SYDVKM. There are 14 residues in the CDR3. Trimming cost V 8 bases and J 8 bases, with 21 bases left between them. The CDR3: CASAPRETTLEAFF. The CDR3 coding sequence is TGTGCCAGCGCCCCAAGGGAGACAACTCTCGAAGCTTTCTTT.

This CDR3 is CATQFQVYEQYF. The CDR3 nucleotides are TGTGCCACGCAGTTTCAAGTCTACGAGCAGTACTTC. The V gene is TRBV6-5, the J gene TRBJ2-7; D remains ambiguous. V was pared by 10 bases and J by 3 bases, with 13 bases between. Germline lookup yields CDR1 MNHEY and CDR2 SVGAGI. This CDR3 contains 12 residues.

The rearrangement joins TRBV27 to TRBJ2-5, with 13 bases aligning to TRBD2. With 4 bases clipped from V and 5 bases from J, the junction kept 13 bases outside the gene matches. CDR1 and CDR2 (germline): MNHEY, SMNVEV (reference sequence). This CDR3 spans 18 amino acids. The CDR3 nucleotides read TGTGCCAGCAGTTCCCCCGGGACTAGCGGGATAAGGAGGGAGACCCAGTACTTC. Amino acid sequence: CASSSPGTSGIRRETQYF.

CDR3: CASSPGGENRNQPQHF. For the CDR3, the DNA is TGCGCCAGCAGCCCCGGGGGGGAGAATAGGAATCAGCCCCAGCATTTT. The chain carries TRBV5-1 and TRBJ1-5, with a tentative D call TRBD1 (5 bases). V was clipped by 4 bases and J by 4 bases, with 18 bases between them. The CDR3 has 16 residues. Germline V gene data show CDR1 as SGHRS and CDR2 as YFSETQ. Full variable domain (outside the CDR3, taken from reference TRBV5-1 and TRBJ1-5): KAGVTQTPRYLIKTRGQQVTLSCSPISGHRSVSWYQQTPGQGLQFLFEYFSETQRNKGNFPGRFSGRQFSNSRSEMNVSTLELGDSALYLCASSPGGENRNQPQHFGDGTRLSIL.

V usage is TRBV9 and J usage is TRBJ2-3; TRBD2 matches at 7 bases. V lost 2 bases, J lost 0 bases, and 3 bases stayed unmatched. Germline CDR1 SGDLS, CDR2 YYNGEE. The CDR3 is made up of 15 amino acids. This chain's CDR3 is CASSVSGASTDTQYF. The CDR3 nucleotides read TGTGCCAGCAGCGTCAGCGGGGCTAGCACAGATACGCAGTATTTT.